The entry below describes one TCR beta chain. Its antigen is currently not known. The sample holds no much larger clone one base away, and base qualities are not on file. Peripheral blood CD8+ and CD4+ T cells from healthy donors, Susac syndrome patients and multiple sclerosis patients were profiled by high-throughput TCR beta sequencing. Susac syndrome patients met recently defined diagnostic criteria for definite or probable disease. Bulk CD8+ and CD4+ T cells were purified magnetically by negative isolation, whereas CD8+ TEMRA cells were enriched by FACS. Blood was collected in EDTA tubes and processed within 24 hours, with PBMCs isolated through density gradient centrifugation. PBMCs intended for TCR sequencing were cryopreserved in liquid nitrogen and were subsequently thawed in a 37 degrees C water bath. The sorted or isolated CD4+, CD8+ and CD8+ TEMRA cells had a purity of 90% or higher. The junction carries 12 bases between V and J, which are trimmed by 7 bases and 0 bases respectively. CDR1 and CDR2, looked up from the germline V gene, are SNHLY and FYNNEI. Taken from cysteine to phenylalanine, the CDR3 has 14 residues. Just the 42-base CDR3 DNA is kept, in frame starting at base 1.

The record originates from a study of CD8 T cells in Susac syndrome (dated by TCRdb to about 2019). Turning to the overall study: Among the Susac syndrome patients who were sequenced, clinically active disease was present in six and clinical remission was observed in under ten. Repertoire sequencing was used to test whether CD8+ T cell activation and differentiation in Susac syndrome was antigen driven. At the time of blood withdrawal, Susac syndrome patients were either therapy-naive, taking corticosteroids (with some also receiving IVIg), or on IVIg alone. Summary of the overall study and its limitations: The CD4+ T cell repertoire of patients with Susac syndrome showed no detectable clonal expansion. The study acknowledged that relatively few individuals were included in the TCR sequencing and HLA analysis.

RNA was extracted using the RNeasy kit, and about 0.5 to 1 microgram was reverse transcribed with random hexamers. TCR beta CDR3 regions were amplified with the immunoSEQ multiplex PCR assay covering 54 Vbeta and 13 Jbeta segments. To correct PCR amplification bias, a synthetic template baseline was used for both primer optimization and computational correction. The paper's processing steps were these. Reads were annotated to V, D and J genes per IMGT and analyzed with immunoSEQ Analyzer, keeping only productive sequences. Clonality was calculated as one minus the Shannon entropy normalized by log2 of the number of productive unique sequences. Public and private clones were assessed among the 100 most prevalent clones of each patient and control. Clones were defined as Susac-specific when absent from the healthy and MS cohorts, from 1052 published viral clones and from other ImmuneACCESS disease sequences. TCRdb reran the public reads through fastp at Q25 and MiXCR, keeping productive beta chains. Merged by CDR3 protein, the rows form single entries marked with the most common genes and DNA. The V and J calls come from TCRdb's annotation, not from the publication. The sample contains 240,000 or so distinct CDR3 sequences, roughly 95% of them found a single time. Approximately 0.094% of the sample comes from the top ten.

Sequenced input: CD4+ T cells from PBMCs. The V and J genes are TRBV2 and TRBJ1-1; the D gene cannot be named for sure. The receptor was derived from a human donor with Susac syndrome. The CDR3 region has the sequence CASNFRALNTEAFF. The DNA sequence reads TGTGCCAGCAACTTCCGGGCCCTGAACACTGAAGCTTTCTTT.